The present T cell receptor beta chain was sequenced within a study of technical replicates of blood from several donors. Germline V CDR1 and CDR2: MDHEN, SYDVKM. The CDR3 consists of 15 residues. The V and J ends lost 5 bases and 0 bases respectively, with 11 bases between them. Measured with immunoSEQ multiplex PCR; TCRdb has only the in-frame clones, and not every one. The sample yields under 95,000 clones, roughly 94% seen once. The sample taken for sequencing was T cells isolated from PBMCs. The sequence was obtained from a human donor in good health. The V and J genes are TRBV28 and TRBJ1-3, with D possibly TRBD1 on 5 matching bases. The CDR3 nucleotides read TGTGCCAGCAGTCCCCAGGGCTTCTCTGGAAACACCATATATTTT. This translates into CASSPQGFSGNTIYF.